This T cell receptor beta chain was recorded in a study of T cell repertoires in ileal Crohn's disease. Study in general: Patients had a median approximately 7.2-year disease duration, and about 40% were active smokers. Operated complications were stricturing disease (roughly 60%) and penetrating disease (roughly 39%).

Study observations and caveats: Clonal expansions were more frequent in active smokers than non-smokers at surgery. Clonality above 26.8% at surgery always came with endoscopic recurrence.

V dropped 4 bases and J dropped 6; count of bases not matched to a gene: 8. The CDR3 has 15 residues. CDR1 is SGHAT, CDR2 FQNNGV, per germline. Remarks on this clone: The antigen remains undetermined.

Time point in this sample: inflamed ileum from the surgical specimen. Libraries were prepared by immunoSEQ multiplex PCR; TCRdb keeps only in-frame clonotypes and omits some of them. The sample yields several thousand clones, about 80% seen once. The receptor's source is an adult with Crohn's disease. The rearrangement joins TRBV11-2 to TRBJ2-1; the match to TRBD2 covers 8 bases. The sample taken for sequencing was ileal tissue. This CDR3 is CASSSRGGVGNEQFF. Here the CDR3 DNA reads TGTGCCAGCAGCTCCCGGGGGGGCGTCGGCAATGAGCAGTTCTTC.